This T cell receptor beta chain was identified during a study of T cell responses to AZD1222 COVID-19 vaccine. Study findings and constraints: CD4 TCRs covered the whole spike, strongest at regions 160-218 and 743-854. Variant regions that are unmutated are reportedly the target of nearly half of spike-specific TCRs. Just a handful of people given AZD1222 tested seropositive at baseline. Clonal diversity may have been underestimated, and the donors were mostly white British, with more females than males.

With regard to this clone: Its target is unknown.

TCRdb's copy holds only in-frame clones and misses some; the assay was immunoSEQ multiplex PCR. The table lists approximately 200,000 clones, roughly 92% of them singletons. This CDR3 contains 15 residues. The sample consisted of peripheral blood, taken 28 days after the second AZD1222 dose. This sequence joins TRBV21-1 and TRBJ2-5. TRBV21-1 is a recognized pseudogene. This clonotype originated in an adult who received the AZD1222 COVID-19 vaccine. The CDR3 sequence: CASTLNYGRQETQYF. The DNA of the CDR3 is TGTGCCAGCACTTTAAATTACGGCCGCCAAGAGACCCAGTACTTC.